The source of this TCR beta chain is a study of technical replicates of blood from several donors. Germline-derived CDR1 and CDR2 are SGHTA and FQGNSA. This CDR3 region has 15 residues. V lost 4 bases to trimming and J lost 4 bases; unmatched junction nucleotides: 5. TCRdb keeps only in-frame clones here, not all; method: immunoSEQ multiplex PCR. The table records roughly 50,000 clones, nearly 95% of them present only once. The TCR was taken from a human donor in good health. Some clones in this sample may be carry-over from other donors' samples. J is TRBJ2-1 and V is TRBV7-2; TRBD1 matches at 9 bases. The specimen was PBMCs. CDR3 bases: TGTGCCAGCAGCTCGGACAGGGGACTTTACAATGAGCAGTTCTTC. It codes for CASSSDRGLYNEQFF.